The TCR beta chain under discussion was sequenced for a study of CD8 T cells in ankylosing spondylitis. Study-wide points: Apparently characteristic of ankylosing spondylitis blood was a TCR beta motif (about 8 highly homologous variants). Earlier reports found some motif variants in synovial fluid and blood in reactive arthritis.

CDR3 length: 14 amino acids. Concerning this clonotype: Its antigen is currently unknown.

Generation of TCR beta libraries employed quantitative 5'-RACE incorporating molecular barcodes. One entry per CDR3 protein results from TCRdb running MiXCR on the 5' RACE reads. The profile shows almost 400,000 distinct CDR3 sequences, about a fifth of them singletons. This chain links TRBV21-1 with TRBJ1-6. TRBV21-1 counts as a pseudogene. Sequenced: blood, either unsorted or a sorted T cell fraction (not recorded which). This TCR derives from a male donor with ankylosing spondylitis. The CDR3 nucleotides are TGTGCCAGCAGCAAAGTACTCCTCTGTTCACCCCTCCACTTT. Its protein product is CASSKVLLCSPLHF.